These 23 T cell receptor beta chains share one sample of origin, sequenced in a study of blood T cell repertoires in COVID-19. TCRdb keeps only in-frame clones here, not all; method: immunoSEQ multiplex PCR. The profile shows 210,000 or so clones, around 86% of them singletons. The sequenced material came from PBMCs or T cells enriched from blood (not recorded which). These receptor sequences come from a woman aged 50 to 60 with acute COVID-19.

This rearrangement joins TRBV30 to TRBJ2-7; the match to TRBD1 covers 10 bases. CDR3 length: 14 residues. The germline V gene encodes CDR1 GTSNPN and CDR2 SVGIG (reference sequence). V lost 2 bases, J lost 4 bases, and 5 bases stayed unmatched. The CDR3 DNA sequence: TGTGCCTGGAGTCCGACAGGGGGCCTTTACGAGCAGTACTTC. It codes for CAWSPTGGLYEQYF.

This clone was seen just once. The V call is TRBV2, the J call TRBJ2-2; D might be TRBD1 (5 bases). The CDR3 extends over 14 amino acids. With 3 bases removed from V and 6 bases from J, the gap between germline ends came to 11 bases. Germline CDR1 is SNHLY and CDR2 is FYNNEI. CDR3 sequence reads: CASSDAIGAGELFF. The CDR3 DNA follows: TGTGCCAGCAGTGACGCTATAGGGGCCGGGGAGCTGTTTTTT.

The J gene is TRBJ2-2, the V gene TRBV27; tentative D call: TRBD2 (6 bases). Germline V gene sequence: CDR1 MNHEY, CDR2 SMNVEV (reference sequence). The CDR3 consists of 17 residues. V gave up 6 bases and J gave up 1 base, with 18 bases separating them. This CDR3 is CASSLLAGGGNTGELFF. The CDR3 bases are TGTGCCAGCAGCCTACTAGCCGGAGGCGGGAACACCGGGGAGCTGTTTTTT.

The gene calls are TRBV30 and TRBJ2-1; D may be TRBD2 (6 bases). Trimming took off 4 bases at V and 7 bases at J, with 20 bases between the two ends. CDR1 is GTSNPN, CDR2 SVGIG, per germline (reference sequence). The CDR3 totals 15 residues. The CDR3 DNA reads as TGTGCCTGGACTAGCCTGACTAGTCTGTTGAATGAGCAGTTCTTC. This translates into CAWTSLTSLLNEQFF.

The J gene is TRBJ1-2, the V gene TRBV6-5; TRBD1 matches at 8 bases. There are 12 residues in the CDR3. After removal of 6 bases from V and 8 bases from J, the junction contained 5 bases not matched to a gene. The germline V gene encodes CDR1 MNHEY and CDR2 SVGAGI. The CDR3 bases are TGTGCCAGCAGGACAGGGGATAGCGGCTACACCTTC. Residues: CASRTGDSGYTF.

This clone was seen only a few times. The chain has TRBV5-5 and TRBJ2-5; TRBD2 aligns across 13 bases. In germline, CDR1 is SGHKS, CDR2 YYEKEE (reference sequence). CDR3 length: 16 amino acids. V shed 0 bases and J 5 bases; nucleotides not matched to a gene: 4. CDR3 nucleotide sequence: TGTGCCAGCAGCTTGGCGGGGACTAGCGGGACTGAGACCCAGTACTTC. Translated: CASSLAGTSGTETQYF.

The chain employs TRBV15 and TRBJ1-4, with D maybe TRBD1 (6 bases). CDR1 LNHNV and CDR2 YYDKDF come from the germline V gene (reference sequence). Trimming stripped 0 bases from V and 17 bases from J, with 22 bases between. CDR3 length equals 15 residues. The CDR3 nucleotides are TGTGCCACCAGCAGAGAGGACCGGGACATGAAGGCCAATTTTTTT. Amino acids: CATSREDRDMKANFF.

The chain has TRBV12-3 or TRBV12-4 and TRBJ2-2, with D uncertain. This CDR3 spans 12 amino acids. Trimming shortened V by 0 bases and J by 8 bases, and 4 bases separated the two germline ends. The CDR3 spells CASSLAPGELFF. Written as DNA, the CDR3 is TGTGCCAGCAGTTTAGCTCCAGGGGAGCTGTTTTTT.

This clone has a handful of counts. The V gene is TRBV19, the J gene TRBJ1-5; tentative D call: TRBD1 (5 bases). Trimming took off 4 bases at V and 4 bases at J, with 5 bases between the two ends. The CDR3 extends over 12 amino acids. Germline V gives CDR1 LNHDA, CDR2 SQIVND (reference sequence). This chain's CDR3 is CASSKGNQPQHF. CDR3 bases: TGTGCCAGTAGTAAGGGGAATCAGCCCCAGCATTTT.

The genes are TRBV4-3 and TRBJ1-1; 7 nucleotides agree with TRBD1. The CDR3 sequence is 15 residues long. The germline CDR1 and CDR2 sequences are LGHNA and YSLEER. The trim removed 4 bases at V and 4 bases at J, leaving 9 bases unmatched. This CDR3 is CASSPRQGWGTEAFF. As DNA, the CDR3 is TGCGCCAGCAGCCCGAGACAGGGTTGGGGCACTGAAGCTTTCTTT.

This chain links TRBV29-1 with TRBJ2-2; D perhaps matches TRBD1 (6 bases). CDR3 length equals 14 residues. Trimming cost V 3 bases and J 6 bases, with 14 bases left between them. The germline gives CDR1 SQVTM, CDR2 ANQGSEA. The CDR3 reads CSVDQGPLSGELFF. The CDR3 DNA reads as TGCAGCGTTGATCAGGGGCCTCTCTCCGGGGAGCTGTTTTTT.

The chain joins TRBV7-3 to TRBJ1-1, with TRBD1 identical over 10 bases. J lost 3 bases, V lost 3 bases, and 10 bases had no gene match. This CDR3 is built from 17 residues. Germline CDR1 and CDR2: SGHTA and FQGTGA. Written as DNA, the CDR3 is TGTGCCAGCAGCTTCCAGACAGGGGGCCTTGGGGACACTGAAGCTTTCTTT. Translated, it gives CASSFQTGGLGDTEAFF.

The chain combines TRBV2 with TRBJ1-2; TRBD1 agrees at 7 bases. Germline trimming cut 4 bases from V and 4 bases from J; bases unmatched to any gene: 18. CDR3 length: 18 amino acids. CDR1 and CDR2 (germline): SNHLY, FYNNEI. The CDR3 sequence is CASSGGGRQGDTRYGYTF. The CDR3, as DNA: TGTGCCAGCAGTGGAGGAGGGAGACAGGGTGACACCCGCTATGGCTACACCTTC.

V is TRBV6-1 and J is TRBJ2-7; TRBD1 matches at 9 bases. This CDR3 spans 17 amino acids. Germline CDR1 MNHNS, CDR2 SASEGT. V was pared by 4 bases and J by 3 bases, with 13 bases of the junction left unmatched. The CDR3 is CASSATRKGGQGYEQYF. Written as DNA, the CDR3 is TGTGCCAGCAGTGCAACCCGAAAAGGGGGACAGGGCTACGAGCAGTACTTC.

With respect to this clone: The junction departs from germline at one end; a sequencing error may be responsible. The rearrangement uses TRBV10-1 and TRBJ1-1; D is unclear. Germline V CDR1 and CDR2: WNHNN, SYGVQD (reference sequence). The CDR3 runs to 12 residues. The CDR3 protein is CASSESQGHPGF. In DNA form, the CDR3 reads TGCGCCAGCAGTGAGTCTCAAGGCCACCCAGGTTTT.

This rearrangement joins TRBV29-1 to TRBJ1-1, with 8 positions matching TRBD1. Trimming took 6 bases from V and 2 from J; bases not matched to a gene: 11. Per germline, CDR1 SQVTM and CDR2 ANQGSEA. The CDR3 runs to 15 residues. CDR3 DNA: TGCAGCGTCCTCGGACAGGGCTCGGTCAACACTGAAGCTTTCTTT. Translating gives CSVLGQGSVNTEAFF.

This clone was observed a single time. The chain is built from TRBV29-1 and TRBJ2-7, with 9 bases identical to TRBD1. Germline loops: CDR1 SQVTM, CDR2 ANQGSEA. This CDR3 has 12 residues. The trim removed 7 bases at V and 2 bases at J, leaving 3 bases unmatched. The CDR3 region is CSGGQGAYEQYF. The CDR3 DNA is TGCAGCGGGGGACAGGGCGCCTACGAGCAGTACTTC.

This clone has more than one count but fewer than ten. This sequence joins TRBV19 and TRBJ1-3; 8 bases agree with TRBD1. Per the germline V gene, CDR1 is LNHDA and CDR2 is SQIVND (reference sequence). V was pared by 4 bases and J by 4 bases, with 9 bases of the junction left unmatched. The CDR3 is 16 residues long. The DNA for the CDR3 is TGTGCCAGTAGTACTCAGGGGGCTATAACCGGAAACACCATATATTTT. Its protein product is CASSTQGAITGNTIYF.

The chain uses TRBV6-1 and TRBJ1-1; D gene ambiguous. The CDR3 has 14 residues. The germline gives CDR1 MNHNS, CDR2 SASEGT. V was cut by 2 bases and J by 7 bases, with 14 bases left in between. The CDR3, as DNA: TGTGCCAGCAGTGAATTCGGAGGCGGCGGTGAAGCTTTCTTT. The encoded protein is CASSEFGGGGEAFF.

J is TRBJ2-7 and V is TRBV7-2; 8 bases fit TRBD1. The V gene's germline CDR1 is SGHTA and CDR2 FQGNSA. The CDR3 is 16 residues long. The J segment lost 2 bases and the V segment lost 0 bases, leaving 6 bases of the junction unmatched. CDR3 DNA: TGTGCCAGCAGCTTAGCCCCTCAGGGGGCCCCCTACGAGCAGTACTTC. This gives the protein CASSLAPQGAPYEQYF. Using reference TRBV7-2 and TRBJ2-7 for the parts outside the CDR3, the full variable domain is GAGVSQSPSNKVTEKGKDVELRCDPISGHTALYWYRQSLGQGLEFLIYFQGNSAPDKSGLPSDRFSAERTGGSVSTLTIQRTQQEDSAVYLCASSLAPQGAPYEQYFGPGTRLTVT.

This chain links TRBV7-2 with TRBJ1-4; maybe TRBD1 (5 bases). Looked up from germline, CDR1 is SGHTA and CDR2 is FQGNSA. The CDR3 is 14 amino acids. The ends were cut back, 4 bases at V and 5 bases at J, with 11 bases in the middle. CDR3 sequence reads: CASSSGLLNEKLFF. Here the CDR3 DNA reads TGTGCCAGCAGCTCAGGGCTACTAAATGAAAAACTGTTTTTT.

There are a few counts of this clone. V usage is TRBV9 and J usage is TRBJ1-6; 8 positions agree with TRBD1. Germline CDR1 is SGDLS and CDR2 is YYNGEE. The junction had 5 bases not matched to a gene; V was cut back by 3 bases and J by 9 bases. The CDR3 is made up of 14 amino acids. The CDR3 is CASSAGQEVSPLHF. In DNA form, the CDR3 reads TGTGCCAGCAGCGCGGGACAGGAAGTTTCACCCCTCCACTTT.

To note about this clone: The same CDR3 can be traced to other DNA sequences in this sample. CDR3 coding DNA: TGTGCCAGCAGCTTAGGCAGGAACACTGAAGCTTTCTTT. Protein product: CASSLGRNTEAFF. This chain links TRBV7-2 with TRBJ1-1, with D uncertain. Deletions cut 1 base from V and 1 base from J, with 4 bases between. The CDR3 is made up of 13 amino acids. Germline-derived CDR1 and CDR2 are SGHTA and FQGNSA.